This is a list of T cell receptor beta chains from one sample in a study of CD8 T cells in ankylosing spondylitis. One entry per CDR3 protein results from TCRdb running MiXCR on the 5' RACE reads. The sample holds 200,000 to 250,000 distinct CDR3 sequences; about 18% are singletons and the top ten take about 42%. The material sequenced was blood, either unsorted or a sorted T cell fraction (not recorded which). The receptors derive from a male donor with ankylosing spondylitis. The CDR3 runs from the conserved cysteine through the conserved F or W. D genes are given only for firm matches. Clone size, where shown, is once, few, many, or a class for clones that have expanded.

J gene | V gene | CDR3 length | D gene | clone size | CDR3 DNA | CDR3 protein
TRBJ2-1 | TRBV3-1 | 17 | TRBD2 | . | TGTGCCAGCAGCCAAGATGGGCCCGGGGGGGCATACAATGAGCAGTTCTTC | CASSQDGPGGAYNEQFF
TRBJ2-2 | TRBV4-2 | 17 | . | . | TGTGCCAGCAGCCAAGATGGGGGGACCGACGCCACCGGGGAGCTGTTTTTT | CASSQDGGTDATGELFF
TRBJ2-3 | TRBV5-1 | 13 | TRBD1 | few | TGCGCCAGCAGCACGACAGGGGCGGATACGCAGTATTTT | CASSTTGADTQYF
TRBJ2-7 | TRBV27 | 14 | . | . | TGTGCCAGCAGACCCGGGACGATCCACTACGAGCAGTACTTC | CASRPGTIHYEQYF
TRBJ2-2 | TRBV27 | 14 | . | . | TGTGCCAGCAGTTCCTTCAAGAACACCGGGGAGCTGTTTTTT | CASSSFKNTGELFF
TRBJ2-6 | TRBV6-4 | 18 | TRBD1 | . | TGTGCCAGCAGTGATACCGGGACAGGCTACTCTGGGGCCAACGTCCTGACTTTC | CASSDTGTGYSGANVLTF
TRBJ2-7 | TRBV6-5 | 15 | . | . | TGTGCCAGCAGTTCCGATTGGGGCCGTTGGGACGAGCAGTACTTC | CASSSDWGRWDEQYF
TRBJ2-4 | TRBV12-3/TRBV12-4 | 14 | . | many | TGTGCCAGCAGTTCGGACCTAGCCAAAAACATTCAGTACTTC | CASSSDLAKNIQYF
TRBJ2-7 | TRBV12-3/TRBV12-4 | 11 | . | many | TGTGCCAGCAGTTACGGGTACGAGCAGTACTTC | CASSYGYEQYF
TRBJ2-1 | TRBV27 | 17 | . | . | TGTGCCAGCAGTTTAATCGCCGGACAGGCCTGGGGGGGTGAGCAGTTCTTC | CASSLIAGQAWGGEQFF
TRBJ2-5 | TRBV3-1 | 17 | . | . | TGTGCCAGCAGCCAATCGATGCGGGTCTACGACCAAGAGACCCAGTACTTC | CASSQSMRVYDQETQYF
TRBJ2-2 | TRBV5-1 | 15 | . | . | TGCGCCAGCAGCTTGTGGGACGGGAACACCGGGGAGCTGTTTTTT | CASSLWDGNTGELFF
TRBJ2-7 | TRBV7-9 | 13 | . | . | TGTGCCAGCAGCTTGGAGGGGCCCTACGAGCAGTACTTC | CASSLEGPYEQYF
TRBJ2-3 | TRBV12-3/TRBV12-4 | 16 | TRBD1 | few | TGTGCCAGCAGTCCTCCGGGACAGGGAAACACAGATACGCAGTATTTT | CASSPPGQGNTDTQYF